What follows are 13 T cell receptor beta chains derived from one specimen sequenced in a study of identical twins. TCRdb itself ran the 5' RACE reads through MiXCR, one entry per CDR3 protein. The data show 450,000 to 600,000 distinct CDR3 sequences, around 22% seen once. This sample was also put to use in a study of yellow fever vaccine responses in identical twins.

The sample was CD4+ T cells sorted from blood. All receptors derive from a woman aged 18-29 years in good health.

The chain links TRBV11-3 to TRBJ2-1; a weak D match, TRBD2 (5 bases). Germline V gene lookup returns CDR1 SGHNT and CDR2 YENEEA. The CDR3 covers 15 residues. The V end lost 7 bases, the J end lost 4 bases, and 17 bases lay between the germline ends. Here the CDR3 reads CASTRDPIAYNEQFF. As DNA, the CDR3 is TGTGCCAGCACTCGAGACCCTATAGCGTACAATGAGCAGTTCTTC.

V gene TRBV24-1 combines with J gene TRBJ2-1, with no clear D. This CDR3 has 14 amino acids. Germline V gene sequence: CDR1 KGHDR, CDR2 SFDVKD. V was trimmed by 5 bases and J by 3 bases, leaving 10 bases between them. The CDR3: CATSGRSLYNEQFF. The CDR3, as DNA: TGTGCCACCAGTGGACGGTCCCTCTACAATGAGCAGTTCTTC.

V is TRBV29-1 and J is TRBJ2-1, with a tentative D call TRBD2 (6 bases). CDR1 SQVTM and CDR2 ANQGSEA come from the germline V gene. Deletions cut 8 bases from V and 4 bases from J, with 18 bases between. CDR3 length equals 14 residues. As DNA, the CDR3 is TGCAGCCTGGAGGAGGGACCCCCGTACAATGAGCAGTTCTTC. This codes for CSLEEGPPYNEQFF.

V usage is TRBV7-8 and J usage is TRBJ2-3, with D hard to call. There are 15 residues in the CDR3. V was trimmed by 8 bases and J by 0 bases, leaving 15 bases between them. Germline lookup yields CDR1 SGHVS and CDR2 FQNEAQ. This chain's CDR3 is CASGWARPSTDTQYF. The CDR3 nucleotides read TGTGCCAGCGGTTGGGCGAGACCTAGCACAGATACGCAGTATTTT. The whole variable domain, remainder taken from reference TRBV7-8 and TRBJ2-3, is GAGVSQSPRYKVAKRGQDVALRCDPISGHVSLFWYQQALGQGPEFLTYFQNEAQLDKSGLPSDRFFAERPEGSVSTLKIQRTQQEDSAVYLCASGWARPSTDTQYFGPGTRLTVL.

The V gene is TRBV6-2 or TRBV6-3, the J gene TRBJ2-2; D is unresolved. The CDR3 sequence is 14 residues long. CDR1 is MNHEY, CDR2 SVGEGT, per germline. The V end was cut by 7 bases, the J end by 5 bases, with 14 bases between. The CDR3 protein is CASNPSSPTGELFF. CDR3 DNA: TGTGCCAGCAACCCTTCTTCCCCGACCGGGGAGCTGTTTTTT.

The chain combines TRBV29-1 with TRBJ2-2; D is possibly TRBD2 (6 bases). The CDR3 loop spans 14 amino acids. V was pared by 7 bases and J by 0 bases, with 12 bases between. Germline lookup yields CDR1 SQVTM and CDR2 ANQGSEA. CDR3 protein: CSGYSGANTGELFF. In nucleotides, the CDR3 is TGCAGCGGTTATTCGGGAGCGAACACCGGGGAGCTGTTTTTT.

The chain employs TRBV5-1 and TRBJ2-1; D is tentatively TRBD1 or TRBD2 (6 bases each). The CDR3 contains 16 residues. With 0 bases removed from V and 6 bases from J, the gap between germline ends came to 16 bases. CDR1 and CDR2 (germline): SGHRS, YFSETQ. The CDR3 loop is CASSLAGGGRGNEQFF. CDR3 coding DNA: TGCGCCAGCAGCTTGGCCGGAGGGGGGCGCGGCAATGAGCAGTTCTTC.

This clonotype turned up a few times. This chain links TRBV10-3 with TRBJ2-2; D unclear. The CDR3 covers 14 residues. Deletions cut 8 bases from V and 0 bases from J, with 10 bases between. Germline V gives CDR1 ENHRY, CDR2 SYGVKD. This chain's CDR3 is CAIRKAANTGELFF. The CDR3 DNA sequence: TGTGCCATCCGGAAGGCCGCGAACACCGGGGAGCTGTTTTTT.

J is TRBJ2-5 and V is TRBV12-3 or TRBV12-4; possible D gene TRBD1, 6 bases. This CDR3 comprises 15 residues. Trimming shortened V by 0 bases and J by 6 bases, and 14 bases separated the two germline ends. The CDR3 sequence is CASSLARGPGKTQYF. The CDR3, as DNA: TGTGCCAGCAGTTTAGCCAGGGGTCCTGGGAAGACCCAGTACTTC.

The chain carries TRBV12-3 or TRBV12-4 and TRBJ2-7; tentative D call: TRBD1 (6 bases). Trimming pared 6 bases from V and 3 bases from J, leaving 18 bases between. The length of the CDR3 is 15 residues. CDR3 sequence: CASSLGAGVDYEQYF. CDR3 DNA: TGTGCCAGCAGCCTCGGGGCAGGGGTAGACTACGAGCAGTACTTC.

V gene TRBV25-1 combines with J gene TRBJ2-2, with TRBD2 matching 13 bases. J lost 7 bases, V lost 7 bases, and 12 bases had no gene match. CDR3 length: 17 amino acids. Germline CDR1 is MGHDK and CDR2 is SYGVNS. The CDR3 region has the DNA TGTGCCAGCACCTCGGGGACTAGCGGGATCCGGGGCGGGGAGCTGTTTTTT. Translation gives CASTSGTSGIRGGELFF.

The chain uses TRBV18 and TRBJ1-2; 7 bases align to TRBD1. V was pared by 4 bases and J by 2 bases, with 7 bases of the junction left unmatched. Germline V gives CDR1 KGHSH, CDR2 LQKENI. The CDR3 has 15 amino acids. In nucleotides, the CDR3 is TGTGCCAGCTCACTGGACAGGATGTCCAACTATGGCTACACCTTC. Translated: CASSLDRMSNYGYTF.

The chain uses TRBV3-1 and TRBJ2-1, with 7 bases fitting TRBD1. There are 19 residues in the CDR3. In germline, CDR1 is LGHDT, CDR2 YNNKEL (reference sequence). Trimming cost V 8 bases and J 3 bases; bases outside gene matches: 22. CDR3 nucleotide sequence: TGTGCCAGCTGTTTAAGGCCGTTGGGGAACCGGGACAGCTACAATGAGCAGTTCTTC. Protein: CASCLRPLGNRDSYNEQFF.